This entry features one T cell receptor beta chain sequence. This clone was seen once. What antigen it recognizes has not been identified. Per-base qualities were not stored, and no clone one base away is much larger. The immunoSEQ Assay, a bias-controlled multiplex PCR, was used to amplify TCRbeta CDR3 regions from genomic DNA. The authors' analysis ran thus. Within the assay, amplification of reference gene primers was used to estimate how many nucleated cells each sample contained. To quantify the absolute abundance of each unique TCRbeta CDR3 rearrangement, sequence reads were collapsed and filtered. Productive Simpson clonality was computed per sample as the square root of Simpson's diversity index over productive rearrangements. In its TCRdb copy, this immuneACCESS table keeps in-frame sequences only and misses some clones. Where compared with another copy, unresolved V genes explain less than half of these, and the others have no known cause. From that table come the V and J calls and clone size; the DNA was used to work out D and trimming. For this sample the table gives about 130,000 clones, of which approximately 80% were detected only once. The ten top clones hold approximately 10% of the sample.

Including cysteine and phenylalanine, the CDR3 has 14 amino acids. Just CDR3 DNA is preserved here, 42 bases in frame from base 1. V loses 5 bases of germline sequence and J loses 10 bases, and the interval between the two ends is 19 bases. CDR1 and CDR2 (SGHKS, YYEKEE) derive from the germline V gene (reference sequence). The sample belongs to a study of blood T cell repertoires in COVID-19 (dated by TCRdb to about 2020). Broadly, across the study: Samples from collaborators originated in the United States, Italy and Spain and spanned both the acute and convalescent phases of COVID-19. The prospective study material was composed of cDNA or gDNA derived from T cells, B-cell-depleted T cells, or PBMCs. The dataset comprised deeply sampled blood TCRbeta repertoires from subjects exposed to, actively infected with, or recovered from COVID-19. The repertoires were made available in a free public database intended to serve as a resource for research on the immune response to SARS-CoV-2. The samples were drawn from the first 160 participants of the ongoing ImmuneRACE study and from some 1,300 subjects provided by 6 global collaborators. The sample metadata nearly always contained a de-identified subject ID, COVID-19 status, age in years and sex. HLA class I and class II types, where available, came from metadata supplied by the sample provider rather than from assay-based typing. Beyond this particular receptor, the publication reports: Clinical and demographic metadata were provided uncurated, with the amount varying by source and participant.

Collaborating institutions collected whole blood in K2EDTA tubes following their own protocols. For TCRbeta analysis, collaborators shipped samples as frozen whole blood, isolated PBMCs, or DNA extracted from either of those sample types. Rearrangement joined TRBV5-5 to TRBJ2-1; TRBD1 could be the D gene, as 5 bases match. The sample comprised peripheral blood. This TCR came from a man between 60 and 75 years old with acute or convalescent COVID-19. The nucleotide sequence is given as TGTGCCAGCAGGCCATCCAGGGCCCCAGGGGAGCAGTTCTTC. It specifies CASRPSRAPGEQFF. With all but the CDR3 taken from the reference TRBV5-5 and TRBJ2-1 genes, the full variable domain is: DAGVTQSPTHLIKTRGQQVTLRCSPISGHKSVSWYQQVLGQGPQFIFQYYEKEERGRGNFPDRFSARQFPNYSSELNVNALLLGDSALYLCASRPSRAPGEQFFGPGTRLTVL.